The clone carrying this TCR beta chain has at least ten counts. The antigen remains unidentified. Previously published methods and listed TCR primers were used for the bulk TCR libraries. TCRdb re-analysed the PCR reads in MiXCR, keeping a single row per CDR3 protein. The sample has a few hundred thousand distinct CDR3 sequences, about a fifth seen once. This sample is drawn from a study of molecular identifiers for immune sequencing clone quantification. Study-level findings and limits: Under 1% of molecules in naive cells, but over 99% of effector molecules, belonged to clones above 20 RNA copies. Spiked Jurkat TCR RNA from one cell was reportedly detectable among around 1 million naive cells.

The germline gives CDR1 MDHEN, CDR2 SYDVKM. This CDR3 region has 16 residues. Germline trimming cut 4 bases from V and 9 bases from J; bases unmatched to any gene: 12. The chain recombines TRBV28 with TRBJ2-5; TRBD2 aligns across 12 bases. This clonotype was sampled from a human donor in good health. Some libraries in this study had Jurkat cell RNA spiked in. Sequencing was done on a sample of naive CD8+ T cells from blood, with Jurkat cell RNA spiked in. Subset specified: FACS-sorted CD8+CD4-CCR7+CD45RA+ naive T cells. Here the CDR3 reads CASSSPGLAGLGAQYF. The CDR3 DNA follows: TGTGCCAGCAGTTCCCCGGGACTAGCGGGCCTCGGGGCCCAGTACTTC.